This entry concerns a single T cell receptor (beta chain). The antigen is unknown. This sample is part of a study of cytomegalovirus exposure and HLA in healthy donors. General study results and limits: For TCR beta chains, V- and J-gene trimming was later linked to a missense DCLRE1C variant. The classifier reportedly diagnosed cytomegalovirus status with high sensitivity and specificity. The study designated some 180 TCR beta chains cytomegalovirus-associated.

60 Vbeta and 13 Jbeta primers were used in PCR. Here immunoSEQ multiplex PCR was the method, and the copy in TCRdb shows in-frame clones only, minus some. The sample holds more than 140,000 clones, 60% to 80% seen once. The TCR originated in a female donor in good health and CMV-seronegative. The sequencing input was PBMCs.

CDR3 sequence reads: CASSFAGQGGDTEAFF. CDR3 bases: TGTGCCAGCAGTTTCGCGGGACAGGGAGGGGACACTGAAGCTTTCTTT. The J gene is TRBJ1-1, the V gene TRBV27, with 9 bases that match TRBD1. CDR1 and CDR2 (germline): MNHEY, SMNVEV (reference sequence). The CDR3 covers 16 residues. J lost 3 bases, V lost 3 bases, and 8 bases had no gene match.